Below are 9 T cell receptor beta chains sequenced from a single sample in a study of regulatory T cells in long-lasting Graves disease. As to time point: persistent/refractory GD, antithyroid drugs over 5 years with positive TRAb. PBMCs provided the RNA from which the TCR library was made. To make TCR beta libraries, researchers used iRepertoire HTBI primers and Arm-PCR of CDR3 regions. MiXCR, run by TCRdb on the multiplex PCR reads, gives a single entry per CDR3 protein. The profile shows roughly 400,000 distinct CDR3 sequences, 21% of them singletons. Sequenced material: peripheral blood mononuclear cells (PBMCs), taken when the disease was refractory, from a patient treated with antithyroid drugs. The receptors stem from a female donor with Graves disease.

A note on this clonotype: A much larger clone sits a single nucleotide away, making a read error possible. The J gene is TRBJ2-5, the V gene TRBV6-2 or TRBV6-3, with D hard to call. The CDR3 consists of 14 residues. Germline V gene sequence: CDR1 MNHEY, CDR2 SVGEGT. Written as DNA, the CDR3 is TGTGCCAGCAGGGACGGTTGGTACCAAGAGACCCAGTGCTTC. Translated: CASRDGWYQETQCF.

This clonotype was recorded a few times. V usage is TRBV2 and J usage is TRBJ2-3; TRBD2 agrees at 12 bases. CDR3 length: 17 amino acids. Germline-derived CDR1 and CDR2 are SNHLY and FYNNEI. V was clipped by 2 bases and J by 2 bases; unmatched bases: 5. This CDR3 reads CASSEYGLAGTTDTQYF. CDR3 DNA sequence: TGTGCCAGCAGTGAATATGGACTAGCGGGAACCACAGATACGCAGTATTTT.

In its sample, this clonotype was seen a few times. The junction does not match germline at one end; this may be a read error. The chain employs TRBV20-1 and TRBJ2-4; TRBD2 is a possible D gene (6 bases). CDR1 is DFQATT and CDR2 is SNEGSKA in the germline V gene (reference sequence). CDR3 length: 12 residues. The CDR3 nucleotides are TGCAGTGCAGGTACTAGCAAAGACATTCAGTACTTC. Translated: CSAGTSKDIQYF.

With regard to this clonotype: Just one base apart from a much larger clone, this may be a read error. The DNA is omitted, as the CDR3 cannot be located on it reliably, and the CDR3 follows TCRdb's listing. The chain combines TRBV19 with TRBJ1-1; TRBD1, the D gene given by the table, was not confirmed from the DNA. In germline, CDR1 is LNHDA, CDR2 SQIVND (reference sequence). The CDR3 sequence runs 14 residues, both termini included. CDR3 protein: CASSIWGQGTEASF.

Regarding this clonotype: This may come from a read error, since a much larger clone is one base off. This chain links TRBV20-1 with TRBJ2-5; D might be TRBD2 (6 bases). Germline CDR1 and CDR2: DFQATT and SNEGSKA (reference sequence). The CDR3 has 14 amino acids. The CDR3 region is CSARSGLPQGTQYF. CDR3 in DNA: TGCAGTGCTCGCAGTGGACTACCCCAAGGGACCCAGTACTTC.

This clonotype was observed a few times. The chain uses TRBV18 and TRBJ1-4; possible D gene TRBD1, 5 bases. The CDR3 runs 16 residues. Germline CDR1 reads KGHSH; CDR2 reads LQKENI. Trimming shortened V by 3 bases and J by 0 bases, and 11 bases separated the two germline ends. CDR3 nucleotide sequence: TGTGCCAGCTCACCGACAGCCCCTGCAACTAATGAAAAACTGTTTTTT. Amino acids: CASSPTAPATNEKLFF.

This clonotype came up a few times. This chain uses TRBV6-1 with TRBJ2-5; TRBD2 matches at 16 bases. Germline CDR1 MNHNS, CDR2 SASEGT. The CDR3 consists of 15 residues. V was pared by 6 bases and J by 5 bases, with 3 bases of the junction left unmatched. For the CDR3, the DNA is TGTGCCAGCAGACTGGGACTAGCGGGGGGGGAGACCCAGTACTTC. Residues: CASRLGLAGGETQYF.

This clonotype showed up many times. The V gene is TRBV28, the J gene TRBJ2-4; D is unclear. Germline CDR1 and CDR2: MDHEN and SYDVKM. This CDR3 region has 14 residues. The V and J ends lost 8 bases and 2 bases respectively, with 13 bases between them. The CDR3 is CASGDTLPKNIQYF. Written as DNA, the CDR3 is TGTGCCAGCGGCGATACCCTACCCAAAAACATTCAGTACTTC.

This clonotype was detected ten times or more. This chain links TRBV10-3 with TRBJ2-7, with 7 positions matching TRBD1. J lost 2 bases, V lost 3 bases, and 4 bases had no gene match. The length of the CDR3 is 14 residues. Germline CDR1 reads ENHRY; CDR2 reads SYGVKD. The CDR3 is CAISEPGQTYEQYF. In DNA, the CDR3 is TGTGCCATCAGTGAACCGGGACAGACCTACGAGCAGTACTTC.